This T cell receptor (beta chain) was profiled in a study of T-cell memory formation after mild COVID-19. Study details: Across donors, TCR clusters were largely donor specific. Broader study findings: Contracting clones from day 15 to 85 showed balanced CD4/CD8; later expanders favored CD4+. In second-wave clones peaking day 37, SARS-CoV-2 specificity remained unconfirmed.

TCRdb independently ran MiXCR on the 5' RACE reads; one entry per CDR3 protein. The sample contains 260,000 or so distinct CDR3 sequences, 15% to 20% of which appear only once. From germline, CDR1 is MNHEY and CDR2 SVGAGI. Deletions cut 2 bases from V and 0 bases from J, with 10 bases between. The CDR3 sequence is 15 residues long. Details on this clonotype: Its matching antigen is unknown.

V usage is TRBV6-5 and J usage is TRBJ1-1; D possibly corresponds to TRBD1 (5 bases). Material for sequencing was PBMCs or a T cell subset sorted from them (not recorded which). The sequence came from a man in his late teens or twenties who had mild COVID-19 (a few samples of this study predate the infection). Cell type and time point are not known. The CDR3 DNA reads TGTGCCAGCAGTTACCTGGGGGAGGTGAACACTGAAGCTTTCTTT. This gives the protein CASSYLGEVNTEAFF.